This T cell receptor beta chain stems from a study of PD-L1 blockade in urothelial cancer. Study context: Median blood clonality was roughly 0.078, with more than 75,000 unique TCRs.

This CDR3 spans 13 amino acids. V lost 7 bases to trimming and J lost 5 bases; unmatched junction nucleotides: 7. Germline CDR1 and CDR2: MGHDK and SYGVNS. Data came from immunoSEQ multiplex PCR; TCRdb stores just in-frame clones and leaves some out. The table records approximately 48,000 clones, approximately 86% of them present only once. The chain joins TRBV25-1 to TRBJ2-7, with 8 bases lining up with TRBD2. The sequences come from PBMCs, collected around atezolizumab (anti-PD-L1) treatment. The receptor's source is a man aged 55 to 70 with urothelial cancer. CDR3 region: CASNFAGGHEQYF. CDR3 sequence (DNA): TGTGCCAGCAACTTCGCGGGGGGCCACGAGCAGTACTTC.